The TCR beta chain under discussion was sequenced for a study of blood T cell repertoires in COVID-19. Germline loops: CDR1 SGDLS, CDR2 YYNGEE. The CDR3 consists of 16 residues. V was trimmed by 3 bases and J by 8 bases, leaving 20 bases between them. In the original analysis: Amplification with reference gene primers provided the estimates of nucleated cell counts. Sequencing used immunoSEQ multiplex PCR; TCRdb keeps in-frame clones, though not all of them. The V and J calls and clone size come from that table; D and trimming were worked out from the DNA. This table has fewer than 95,000 clones, 88% appearing once.

This TCR derives from a man in his 60s with acute or convalescent COVID-19. The sequenced material came from peripheral blood. V usage is TRBV9 and J usage is TRBJ2-2, with D possibly matching TRBD2 (6 bases). The CDR3 region is CASSELGGDRSGELFF. The CDR3 coding sequence is TGTGCCAGCAGCGAGCTGGGGGGAGATCGTTCTGGGGAGCTGTTTTTT.